This T cell receptor (beta chain) was recorded in a study of T cell responses to AZD1222 COVID-19 vaccine. Generated by immunoSEQ multiplex PCR, the TCRdb table keeps only in-frame clones and is missing some. The table lists approximately 140,000 clones, about 90% of them singletons, with roughly 3.8% in the top ten. Unmatched junction bases numbered 5, after V lost 5 bases and J lost 1 base. Germline V gene sequence: CDR1 GTSNPN, CDR2 SVGIG (reference sequence). This CDR3 has 13 residues. The sequence came from an adult who received the AZD1222 COVID-19 vaccine. The sequences come from peripheral blood, collected 28 days after the second AZD1222 dose. The chain carries TRBV30 and TRBJ2-7; the match to TRBD1 covers 7 bases. The CDR3 protein is CAWAPGQSYEQYF. CDR3 nucleotide sequence: TGTGCCTGGGCTCCGGGACAGTCCTACGAGCAGTACTTC.